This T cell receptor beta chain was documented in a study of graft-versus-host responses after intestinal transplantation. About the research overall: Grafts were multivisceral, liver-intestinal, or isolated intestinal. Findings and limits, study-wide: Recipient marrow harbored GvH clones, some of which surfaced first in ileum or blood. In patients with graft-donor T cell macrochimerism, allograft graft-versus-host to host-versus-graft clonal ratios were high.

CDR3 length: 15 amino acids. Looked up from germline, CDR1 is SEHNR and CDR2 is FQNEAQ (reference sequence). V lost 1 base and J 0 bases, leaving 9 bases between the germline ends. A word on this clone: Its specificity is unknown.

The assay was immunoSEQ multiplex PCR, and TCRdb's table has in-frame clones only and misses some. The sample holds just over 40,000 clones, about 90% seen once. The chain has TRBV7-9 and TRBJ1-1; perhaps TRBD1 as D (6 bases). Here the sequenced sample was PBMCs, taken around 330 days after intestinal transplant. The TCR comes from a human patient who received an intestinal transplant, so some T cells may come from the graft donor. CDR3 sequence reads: CASSLGDKMNTEAFF. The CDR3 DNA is TGTGCCAGCAGCTTAGGGGACAAAATGAACACTGAAGCTTTCTTT. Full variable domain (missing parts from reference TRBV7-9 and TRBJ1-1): DTGVSQNPRHKITKRGQNVTFRCDPISEHNRLYWYRQTLGQGPEFLTYFQNEAQLEKSRLLSDRFSAERPKGSFSTLEIQRTEQGDSAMYLCASSLGDKMNTEAFFGQGTRLTVV.